This record covers a single T cell receptor beta chain. It lacks a known antigen. The sample holds no much larger clone one base away, and base qualities are not on file. The immunoSEQ Assay, a bias-controlled multiplex PCR, was used to amplify TCRbeta CDR3 regions from genomic DNA. The authors' analysis ran thus. Within the assay, amplification of reference gene primers was used to estimate how many nucleated cells each sample contained. Sequence reads were collapsed and filtered to measure the absolute abundance of every unique TCRbeta CDR3 rearrangement. For each sample, productive Simpson clonality was calculated as the square root of Simpson's diversity index across productive rearrangements. TCRdb retrieved this table from immuneACCESS and kept in-frame rearrangements only. Not all clones are present; in checked studies, unresolved V genes account for under half, and no reason is known for the remainder. The V and J calls and the clone size are those of that table, but D and trimming were determined from the DNA. Within this sample are around 70,000 clones, with about 88% of them counted one time only. The top ten constitute about 8.9% of the sample.

Whole blood was collected in K2EDTA tubes by collaborating institutions according to the institutions' own protocols. For TCRbeta analysis, collaborators shipped samples in one of three forms: frozen whole blood, isolated PBMCs, or DNA extracted from either of those sample types. This specimen belongs to a study of blood T cell repertoires in COVID-19 (TCRdb year 2020). Regarding the complete study: Collaborator samples came from the United States, Italy and Spain and covered acute and convalescent phases of COVID-19. Where available, HLA class I and class II types were obtained from metadata supplied by the sample provider rather than from assay-based typing. The material from the prospective study consisted of cDNA or gDNA derived from T cells, B-cell-depleted T cells, or PBMCs. Subjects who had been exposed to COVID-19, were actively infected with it, or had recovered from it provided the deeply sampled blood TCRbeta repertoires that made up the dataset. Samples were obtained from the ongoing ImmuneRACE study (first 160 participants) and from roughly 1,300 subjects provided by 6 global collaborators. A de-identified subject ID, COVID-19 status, age in years and sex were almost always included in the sample metadata. The repertoires were made available in a free public database intended to serve as a resource for research on the immune response to SARS-CoV-2.

Inclusive of the bounding cysteine and phenylalanine, the CDR3 is 13 residues long. Here the CDR3 DNA is all that survives: 39 bases in frame from base 1. After removal of 4 bases from V and 2 bases from J, the junction retains 3 bases not matched to a gene. As encoded in the germline V gene, CDR1 is SGHDT while CDR2 is YYEEEE. What the authors observed across the whole study: Clinical and demographic metadata were provided uncurated, with the amount varying by source and participant.

Sequencing was carried out using peripheral blood. The sequence is built from TRBV5-6 and TRBJ2-7, with TRBD1 identical over 7 junction bases. The clonotype was recovered from a human donor in a cohort sampled during active COVID-19. CDR3 reads: CASSTGVPYEQYF. The nucleotide sequence is TGTGCCAGCAGCACAGGGGTCCCCTACGAGCAGTACTTC.